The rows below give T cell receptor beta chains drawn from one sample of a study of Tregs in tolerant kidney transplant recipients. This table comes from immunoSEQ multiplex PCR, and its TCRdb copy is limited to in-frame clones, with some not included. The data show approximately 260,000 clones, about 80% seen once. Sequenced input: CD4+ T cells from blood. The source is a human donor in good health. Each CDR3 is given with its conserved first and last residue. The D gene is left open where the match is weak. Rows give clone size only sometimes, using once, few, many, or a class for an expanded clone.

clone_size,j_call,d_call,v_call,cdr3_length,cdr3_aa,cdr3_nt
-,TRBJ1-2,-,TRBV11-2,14,CASSLARGENGYTF,TGTGCCAGCAGCTTAGCCCGGGGAGAAAACGGCTACACCTTC
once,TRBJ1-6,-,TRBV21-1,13,CASRCRAHSPLHF,TGTGCCAGCAGGTGTAGGGCCCATTCACCCCTCCACTTT
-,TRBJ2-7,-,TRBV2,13,CASRQVLLTEQYF,TGTGCCAGCCGACAGGTGCTTTTGACCGAGCAGTACTTC
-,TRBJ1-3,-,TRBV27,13,CASRPSSGNTIYF,TGTGCCAGCAGACCCTCCTCTGGAAACACCATATATTTT
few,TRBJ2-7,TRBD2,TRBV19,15,CASSISTSGVYEQYF,TGTGCCAGTAGTATCTCAACTAGCGGGGTTTACGAGCAGTACTTC
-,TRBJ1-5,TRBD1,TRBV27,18,CASSPWVTGGLGNQPQHF,TGTGCCAGCAGTCCTTGGGTTACAGGGGGCTTGGGAAATCAGCCCCAGCATTTT
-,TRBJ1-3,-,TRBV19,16,CASSIRRASLGNTIYF,TGTGCCAGTAGTATCCGCAGGGCGAGCCTTGGAAACACCATATATTTT
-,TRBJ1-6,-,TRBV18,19,CASSSLSELGGARDSPLHF,TGTGCCAGCTCATCTCTATCGGAACTCGGGGGCGCGAGAGATTCACCCCTCCACTTT
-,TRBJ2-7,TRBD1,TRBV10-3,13,CAIMGTGEEEQYF,TGTGCCATCATGGGGACAGGGGAAGAGGAGCAGTACTTC
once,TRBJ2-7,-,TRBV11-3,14,CASSLDRYSYEQYF,TGTGCCAGCAGCTTGGACCGATACTCCTACGAGCAGTACTTC
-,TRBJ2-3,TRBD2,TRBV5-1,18,CASSLTSGGSLGTDTQYF,TGCGCCAGCAGCTTGACTAGCGGGGGGTCTTTAGGCACAGATACGCAGTATTTT
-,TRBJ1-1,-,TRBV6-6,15,CASSYNGKMVAEAFF,TGTGCCAGCAGTTACAACGGGAAGATGGTAGCTGAAGCTTTCTTT
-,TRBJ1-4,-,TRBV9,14,CASSQGVRSEKLFF,TGTGCCAGCAGCCAAGGGGTGAGAAGTGAAAAACTGTTTTTT
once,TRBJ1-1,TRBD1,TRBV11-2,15,CASSRGQGRNTEAFF,TGTGCCAGCAGCAGAGGACAGGGGAGGAACACTGAAGCTTTCTTT
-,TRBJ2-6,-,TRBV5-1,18,CASSLVEGTTSGANVLTF,TGCGCCAGCAGCTTGGTGGAGGGAACCACCTCTGGGGCCAACGTCCTGACTTTC
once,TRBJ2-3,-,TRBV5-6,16,CASSLRTQFSTDTQYF,TGTGCCAGCAGCTTGCGGACGCAGTTTAGCACAGATACGCAGTATTTT
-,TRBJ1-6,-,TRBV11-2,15,CASSIQVAYNSPLHF,TGTGCCAGCAGCATACAAGTCGCCTATAATTCACCCCTCCACTTT
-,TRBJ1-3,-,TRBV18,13,CASSPDRGNTIYF,TGTGCCAGCTCACCAGACCGCGGAAACACCATATATTTT
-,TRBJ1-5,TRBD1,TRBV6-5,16,CASSSPYQGAGQPQHF,TGTGCCAGCAGTTCCCCTTACCAGGGGGCGGGACAGCCCCAGCATTTT
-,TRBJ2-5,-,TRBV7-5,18,CARSPRHRLAGGQETQYF,TGTGCCAGAAGCCCAAGACACCGACTAGCGGGGGGGCAAGAGACCCAGTACTTC
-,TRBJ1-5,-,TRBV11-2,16,CASSLGAGKSNQPQHF,TGTGCCAGCAGCTTAGGGGCAGGAAAGAGCAATCAGCCCCAGCATTTT
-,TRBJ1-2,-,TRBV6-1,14,CASSELLGVYGYTF,TGTGCCAGCAGTGAATTACTCGGCGTCTATGGCTACACCTTC
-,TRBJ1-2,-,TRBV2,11,CASTLPGGYTF,TGTGCCAGCACACTTCCGGGAGGCTACACCTTC
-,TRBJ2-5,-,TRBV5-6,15,CASSSQRQGGETQYF,TGTGCCAGCAGCTCACAACGCCAGGGGGGTGAGACCCAGTACTTC
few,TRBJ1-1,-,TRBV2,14,CASAIKGSTTEAFF,TGTGCCAGCGCGATCAAGGGATCGACCACTGAAGCTTTCTTT
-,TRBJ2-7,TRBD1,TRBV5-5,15,CASTPSGRGNDEQYF,TGTGCCAGCACCCCGAGTGGCAGGGGGAATGACGAGCAGTACTTC
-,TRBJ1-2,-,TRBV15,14,CATSRVHSTAGYTF,TGTGCCACCAGCAGAGTTCATTCGACGGCTGGCTACACCTTC
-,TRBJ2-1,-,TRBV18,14,CASSPPGSGDEQFF,TGTGCCAGCTCACCACCGGGATCAGGGGATGAGCAGTTCTTC
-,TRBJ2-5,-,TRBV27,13,CASSRGPEETQYF,TGTGCCAGCAGTAGGGGACCTGAAGAGACCCAGTACTTC
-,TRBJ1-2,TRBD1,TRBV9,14,CASRDRGRMHGYTF,TGTGCCAGCAGGGACAGGGGCCGGATGCATGGCTACACCTTC
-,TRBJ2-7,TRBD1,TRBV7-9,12,CASSSSGGKQYF,TGTGCCAGCAGTTCATCAGGGGGCAAGCAGTACTTC
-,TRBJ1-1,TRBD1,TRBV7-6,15,CASSAGGTANTEAFF,TGTGCCAGCAGCGCAGGAGGGACAGCGAACACTGAAGCTTTCTTT
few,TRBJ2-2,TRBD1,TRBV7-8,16,CASSTATGRNTGELFF,TGTGCCAGCAGCACAGCGACAGGGCGGAACACCGGGGAGCTGTTTTTT
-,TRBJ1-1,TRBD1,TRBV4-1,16,CASSQATGTGRTEAFF,TGCGCCAGCAGCCAGGCAACCGGGACAGGTCGAACTGAAGCTTTCTTT
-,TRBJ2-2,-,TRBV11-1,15,CASTSRLLNTGELFF,TGTGCCAGCACCTCCAGGCTTCTGAACACCGGGGAGCTGTTTTTT
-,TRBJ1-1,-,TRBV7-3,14,CASSEGVLNTEAFF,TGTGCCAGCAGCGAGGGGGTTTTGAACACTGAAGCTTTCTTT